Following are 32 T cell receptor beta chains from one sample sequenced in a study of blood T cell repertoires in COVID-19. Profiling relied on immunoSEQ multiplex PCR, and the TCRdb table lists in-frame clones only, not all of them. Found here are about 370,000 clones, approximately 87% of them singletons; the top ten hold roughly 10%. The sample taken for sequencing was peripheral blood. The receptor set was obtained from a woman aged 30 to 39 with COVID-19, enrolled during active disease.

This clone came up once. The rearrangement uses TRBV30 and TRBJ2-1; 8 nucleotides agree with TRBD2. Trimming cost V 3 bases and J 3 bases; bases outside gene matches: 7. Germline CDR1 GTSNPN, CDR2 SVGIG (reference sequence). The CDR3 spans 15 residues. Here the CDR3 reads CAWSPGRAVYNEQFF. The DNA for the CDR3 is TGTGCCTGGAGCCCCGGGAGGGCCGTCTACAATGAGCAGTTCTTC.

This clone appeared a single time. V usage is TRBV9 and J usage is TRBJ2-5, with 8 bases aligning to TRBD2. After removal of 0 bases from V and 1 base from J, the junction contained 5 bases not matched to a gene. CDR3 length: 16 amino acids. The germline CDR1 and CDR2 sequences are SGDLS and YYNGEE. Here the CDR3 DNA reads TGTGCCAGCAGCGTAGGAGCCGGGGGGGTCCAAGAGACCCAGTACTTC. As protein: CASSVGAGGVQETQYF.

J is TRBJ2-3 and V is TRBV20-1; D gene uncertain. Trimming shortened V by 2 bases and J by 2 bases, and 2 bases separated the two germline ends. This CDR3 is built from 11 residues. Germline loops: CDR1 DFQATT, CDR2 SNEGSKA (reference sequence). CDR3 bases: TGCAGTGCTAGACTCACAGATACGCAGTATTTT. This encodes CSARLTDTQYF.

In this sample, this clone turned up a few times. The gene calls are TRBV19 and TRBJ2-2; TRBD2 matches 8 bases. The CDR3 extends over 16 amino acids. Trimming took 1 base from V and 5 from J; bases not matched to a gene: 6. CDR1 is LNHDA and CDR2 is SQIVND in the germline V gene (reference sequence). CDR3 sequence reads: CASSIVTSATTGELFF. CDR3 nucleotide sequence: TGTGCCAGTAGTATAGTGACTAGCGCAACGACCGGGGAGCTGTTTTTT.

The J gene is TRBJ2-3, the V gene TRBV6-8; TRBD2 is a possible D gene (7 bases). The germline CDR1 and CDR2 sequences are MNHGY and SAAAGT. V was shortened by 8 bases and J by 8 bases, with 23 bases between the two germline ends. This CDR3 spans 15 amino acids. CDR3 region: CASPCGRGGPGTQYF. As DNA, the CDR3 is TGTGCCAGCCCGTGCGGGAGAGGGGGTCCGGGTACGCAGTATTTT.

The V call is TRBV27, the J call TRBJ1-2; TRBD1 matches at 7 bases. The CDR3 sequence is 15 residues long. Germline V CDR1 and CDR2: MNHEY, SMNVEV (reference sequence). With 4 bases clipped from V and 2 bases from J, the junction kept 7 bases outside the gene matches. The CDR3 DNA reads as TGTGCCAGCAGTTACGGGACAGCTCTCAACTATGGCTACACCTTC. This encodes CASSYGTALNYGYTF.

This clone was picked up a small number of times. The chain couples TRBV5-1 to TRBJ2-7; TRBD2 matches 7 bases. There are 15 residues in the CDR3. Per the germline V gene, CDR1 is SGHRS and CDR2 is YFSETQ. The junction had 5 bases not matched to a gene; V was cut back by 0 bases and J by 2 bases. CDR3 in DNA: TGCGCCAGCAGCTTGGGCGGGAGTAACGCCTACGAGCAGTACTTC. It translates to CASSLGGSNAYEQYF.

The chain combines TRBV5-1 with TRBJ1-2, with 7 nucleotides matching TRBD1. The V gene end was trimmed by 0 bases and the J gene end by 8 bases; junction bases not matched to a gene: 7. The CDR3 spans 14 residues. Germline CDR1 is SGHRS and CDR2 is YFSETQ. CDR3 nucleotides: TGCGCCAGCAGCTTGGGACAGGGAGGAGCGGGCTACACCTTC. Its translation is CASSLGQGGAGYTF.

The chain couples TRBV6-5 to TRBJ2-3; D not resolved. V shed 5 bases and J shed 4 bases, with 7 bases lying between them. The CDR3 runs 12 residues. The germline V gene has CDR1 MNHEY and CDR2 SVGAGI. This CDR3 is CASSPGADTQYF. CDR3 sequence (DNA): TGTGCCAGCAGTCCCGGAGCAGATACGCAGTATTTT.

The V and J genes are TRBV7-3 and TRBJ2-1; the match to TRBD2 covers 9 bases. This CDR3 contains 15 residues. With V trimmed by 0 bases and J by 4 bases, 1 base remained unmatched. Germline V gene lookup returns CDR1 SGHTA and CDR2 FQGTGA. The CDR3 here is CASSLTTSGYNEQFF. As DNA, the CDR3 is TGTGCCAGCAGCTTAACGACTAGCGGATACAATGAGCAGTTCTTC.

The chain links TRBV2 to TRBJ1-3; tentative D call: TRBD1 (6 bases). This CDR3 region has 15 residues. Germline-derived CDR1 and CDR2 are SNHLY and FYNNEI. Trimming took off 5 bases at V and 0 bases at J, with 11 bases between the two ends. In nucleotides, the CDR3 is TGTGCCAGCAGTCGGGACACCGGCTCTGGAAACACCATATATTTT. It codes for CASSRDTGSGNTIYF.

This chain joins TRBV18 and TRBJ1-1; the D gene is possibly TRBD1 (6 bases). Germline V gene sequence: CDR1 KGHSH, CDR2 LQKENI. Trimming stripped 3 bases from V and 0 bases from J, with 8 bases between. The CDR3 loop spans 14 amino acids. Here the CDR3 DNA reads TGTGCCAGCTCACCTGGGGGCATGAACACTGAAGCTTTCTTT. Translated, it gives CASSPGGMNTEAFF.

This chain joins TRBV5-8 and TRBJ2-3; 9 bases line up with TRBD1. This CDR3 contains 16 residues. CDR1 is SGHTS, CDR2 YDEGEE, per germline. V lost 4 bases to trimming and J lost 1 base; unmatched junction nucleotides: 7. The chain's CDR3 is CASSLARDRGTDTQYF. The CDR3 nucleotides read TGTGCCAGCAGCCTGGCCCGGGACAGGGGCACAGATACGCAGTATTTT.

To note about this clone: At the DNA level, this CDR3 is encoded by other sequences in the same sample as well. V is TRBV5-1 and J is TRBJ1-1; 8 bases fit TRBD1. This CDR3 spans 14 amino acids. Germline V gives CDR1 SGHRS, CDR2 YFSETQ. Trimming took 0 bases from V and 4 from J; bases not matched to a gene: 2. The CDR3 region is CASSLGQGATEAFF. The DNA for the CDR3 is TGCGCCAGCAGCTTGGGTCAGGGGGCCACTGAAGCTTTCTTT.

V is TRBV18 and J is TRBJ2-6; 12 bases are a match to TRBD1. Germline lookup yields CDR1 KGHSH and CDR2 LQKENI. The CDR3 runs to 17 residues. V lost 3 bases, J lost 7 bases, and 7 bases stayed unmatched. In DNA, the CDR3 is TGTGCCAGCTCACCGGGACAGGGGGCACTGGGAGCCAACGTCCTGACTTTC. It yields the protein CASSPGQGALGANVLTF.

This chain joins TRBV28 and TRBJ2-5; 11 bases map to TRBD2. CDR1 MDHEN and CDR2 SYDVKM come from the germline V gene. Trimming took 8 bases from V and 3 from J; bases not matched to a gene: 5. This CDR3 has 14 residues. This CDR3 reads CASRSTSGEETQYF. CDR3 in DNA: TGTGCCAGCCGTTCGACTAGCGGGGAAGAGACCCAGTACTTC.

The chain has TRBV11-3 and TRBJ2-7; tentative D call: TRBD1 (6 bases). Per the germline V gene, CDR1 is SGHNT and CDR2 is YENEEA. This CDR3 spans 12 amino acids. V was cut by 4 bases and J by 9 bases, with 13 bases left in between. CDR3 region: CASSSTGTAQYF. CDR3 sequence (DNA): TGTGCCAGCAGCTCAACAGGGACCGCGCAGTACTTC.

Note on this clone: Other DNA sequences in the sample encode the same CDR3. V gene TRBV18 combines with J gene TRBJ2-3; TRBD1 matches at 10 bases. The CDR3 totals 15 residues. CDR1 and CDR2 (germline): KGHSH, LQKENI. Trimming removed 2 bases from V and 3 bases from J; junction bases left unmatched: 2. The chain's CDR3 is CASSPRGQGTDTQYF. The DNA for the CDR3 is TGTGCCAGCTCACCAAGGGGACAGGGGACAGATACGCAGTATTTT.

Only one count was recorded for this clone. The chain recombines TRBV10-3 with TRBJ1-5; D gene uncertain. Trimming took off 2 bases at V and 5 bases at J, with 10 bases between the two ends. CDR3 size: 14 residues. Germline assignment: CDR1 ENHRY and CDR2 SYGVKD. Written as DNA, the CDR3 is TGTGCCATCAGTGAGAGGCAGGTTCATCAGCCCCAGCATTTT. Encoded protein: CAISERQVHQPQHF.

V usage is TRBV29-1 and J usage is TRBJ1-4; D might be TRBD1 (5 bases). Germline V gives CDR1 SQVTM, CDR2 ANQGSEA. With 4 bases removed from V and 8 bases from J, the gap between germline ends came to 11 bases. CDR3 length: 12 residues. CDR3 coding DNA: TGCAGCGTTGGATCGGGGGAGGAAAAACTGTTTTTT. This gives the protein CSVGSGEEKLFF.

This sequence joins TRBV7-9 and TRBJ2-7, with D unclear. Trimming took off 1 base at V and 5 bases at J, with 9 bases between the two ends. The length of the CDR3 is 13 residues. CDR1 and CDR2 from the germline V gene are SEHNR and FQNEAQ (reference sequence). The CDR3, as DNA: TGTGCCAGCAGCTTAGAGAGCCCCCACGAGCAGTACTTC. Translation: CASSLESPHEQYF.

DNA for the CDR3: TGTGCCAGACCGAGGGTTGCTATGGCCCAGTACTTC. Translation: CARPRVAMAQYF. The rearrangement links TRBV27 to TRBJ2-5, with a weak D call TRBD2 (5 bases). With 9 bases removed from V and 9 bases from J, the gap between germline ends came to 17 bases. This CDR3 contains 12 residues. In germline, CDR1 is MNHEY, CDR2 SMNVEV (reference sequence).

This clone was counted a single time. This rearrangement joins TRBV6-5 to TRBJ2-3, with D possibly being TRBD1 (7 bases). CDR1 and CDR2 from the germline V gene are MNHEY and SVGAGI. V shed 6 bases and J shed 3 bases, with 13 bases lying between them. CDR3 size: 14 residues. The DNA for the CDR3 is TGTGCCAGCAGGGGGGCAGGGGGGACAGATACGCAGTATTTT. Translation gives CASRGAGGTDTQYF.

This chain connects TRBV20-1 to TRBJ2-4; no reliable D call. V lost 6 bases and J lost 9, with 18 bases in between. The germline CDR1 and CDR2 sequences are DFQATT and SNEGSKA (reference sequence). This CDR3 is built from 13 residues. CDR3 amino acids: CSASSSFSGIQYF. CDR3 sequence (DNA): TGCAGTGCAAGTAGCTCCTTTTCAGGCATTCAGTACTTC.

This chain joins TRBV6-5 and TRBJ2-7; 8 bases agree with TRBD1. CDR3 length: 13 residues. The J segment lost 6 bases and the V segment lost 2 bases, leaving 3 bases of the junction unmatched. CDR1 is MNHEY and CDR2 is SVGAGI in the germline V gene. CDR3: CASSYGTGGEQYF. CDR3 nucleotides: TGTGCCAGCAGTTACGGGACAGGAGGCGAGCAGTACTTC.

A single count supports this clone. CDR3 coding DNA: TGCAGCGAGACAGAAGCAGATACGCAGTATTTT. Translation gives CSETEADTQYF. This chain uses TRBV29-1 with TRBJ2-3; the D gene is possibly TRBD1 (5 bases). V was pared by 7 bases and J by 4 bases, with 9 bases between. Germline V gene data show CDR1 as SQVTM and CDR2 as ANQGSEA. The CDR3 is 11 residues long.

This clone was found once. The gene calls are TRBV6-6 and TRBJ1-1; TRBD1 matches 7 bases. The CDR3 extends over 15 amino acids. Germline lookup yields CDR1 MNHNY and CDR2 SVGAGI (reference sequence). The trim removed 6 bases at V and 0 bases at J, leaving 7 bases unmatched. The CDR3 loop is CASSNGDRMNTEAFF. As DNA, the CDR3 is TGTGCCAGCAGCAACGGGGACAGAATGAACACTGAAGCTTTCTTT.

CDR3 residues: CASRPNYNPTDTQYF. DNA for the CDR3: TGTGCCAGCAGGCCCAATTACAACCCAACAGATACGCAGTATTTT. V usage is TRBV6-5 and J usage is TRBJ2-3, with no clear D. V lost 6 bases and J 3 bases, leaving 16 bases between the germline ends. The germline V gene has CDR1 MNHEY and CDR2 SVGAGI. The CDR3 totals 15 residues.

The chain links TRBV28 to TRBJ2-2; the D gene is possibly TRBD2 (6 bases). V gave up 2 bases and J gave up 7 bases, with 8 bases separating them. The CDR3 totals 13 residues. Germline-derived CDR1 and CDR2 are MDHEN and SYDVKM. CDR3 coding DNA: TGTGCCAGCAGTTTAGGGGGGAACGGGGAGCTGTTTTTT. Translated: CASSLGGNGELFF.

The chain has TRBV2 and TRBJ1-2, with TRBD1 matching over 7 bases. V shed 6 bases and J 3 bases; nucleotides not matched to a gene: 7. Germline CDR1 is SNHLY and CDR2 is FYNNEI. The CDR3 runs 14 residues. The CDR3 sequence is CASRTDRQYYGYTF. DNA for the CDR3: TGTGCCAGCAGAACGGACAGGCAATACTATGGCTACACCTTC.

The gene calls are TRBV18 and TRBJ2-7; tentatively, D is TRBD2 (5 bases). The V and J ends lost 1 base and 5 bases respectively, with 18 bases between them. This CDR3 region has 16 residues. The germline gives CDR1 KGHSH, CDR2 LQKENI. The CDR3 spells CASSPLPRGSHHEQYF. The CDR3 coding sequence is TGTGCCAGCTCACCACTTCCTCGAGGGAGTCACCACGAGCAGTACTTC.

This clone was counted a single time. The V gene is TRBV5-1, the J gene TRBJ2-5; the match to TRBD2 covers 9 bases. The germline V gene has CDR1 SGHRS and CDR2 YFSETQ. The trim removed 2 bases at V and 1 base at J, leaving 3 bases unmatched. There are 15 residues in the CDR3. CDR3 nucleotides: TGCGCCAGCAGCTTAAGAGCGGGAGGCCAAGAGACCCAGTACTTC. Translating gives CASSLRAGGQETQYF. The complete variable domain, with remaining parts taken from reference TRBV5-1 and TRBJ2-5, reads KAGVTQTPRYLIKTRGQQVTLSCSPISGHRSVSWYQQTPGQGLQFLFEYFSETQRNKGNFPGRFSGRQFSNSRSEMNVSTLELGDSALYLCASSLRAGGQETQYFGPGTRLLVL.